This T cell receptor beta chain was captured by sequencing in a study of response to subunit inactivated influenza vaccine. Regarding the study as a whole: Authors suggested seasonal influenza vaccinations each recruit few new T cells.

MiXCR, run by TCRdb on the RT-PCR reads, gives a single entry per CDR3 protein. The table lists fewer than 350,000 distinct CDR3 sequences, 20% to 25% of them singletons, with roughly a tenth in the top ten. In regard to this clonotype: Its antigen remains unknown.

The CDR3 runs 14 residues. The germline gives CDR1 SGDLS, CDR2 YYNGEE. Trimming pared 3 bases from V and 4 bases from J, leaving 13 bases between. The chain links TRBV9 to TRBJ2-5, with no clear D. The sequence was collected from a man aged 50 to 75 who received an inactivated influenza vaccine. Source: PBMCs from blood, taken approximately 20 months after vaccination. This chain's CDR3 is CASSGDPSLETQYF. CDR3 nucleotides: TGTGCCAGCAGCGGAGACCCTTCTCTAGAGACCCAGTACTTC.